The 18 T cell receptor beta chains presented below share a single source sample, sequenced in a study of response to subunit inactivated influenza vaccine. Each CDR3 protein is one row after TCRdb ran MiXCR on the RT-PCR reads. This table holds 630,000 or so distinct CDR3 sequences, around 16% found once. The specimen comprised PBMCs from blood, sampled 11 to 12 days after vaccination. The receptors originated from a man aged 45 to 65 who received an inactivated influenza vaccine.

In its sample, this clonotype was seen a few times. The chain is built from TRBV7-8 and TRBJ2-2, with D possibly being TRBD1 or TRBD2 (5 bases each). Germline loops: CDR1 SGHVS, CDR2 FQNEAQ. The V gene lost 4 bases and the J gene lost 5 bases, with 14 bases spanning the gap. The CDR3 extends over 15 amino acids. The CDR3 nucleotides are TGTGCCAGCAGCTCGCAGGGAGTAGGGACCGGGGAGCTGTTTTTT. It codes for CASSSQGVGTGELFF.

This clonotype was detected only a few times. This sequence joins TRBV29-1 and TRBJ2-3; maybe TRBD2 (5 bases). Germline V CDR1 and CDR2: SQVTM, ANQGSEA. This CDR3 region has 15 residues. In DNA form, the CDR3 reads TGCAGTTTGTGGGCGGACGGTGCCCCTGCGGGTACGCAGTATTTT. Its translation: CSLWADGAPAGTQYF.

Only a few counts were recorded for this clonotype. The V call is TRBV6-1, the J call TRBJ2-2, with D tentatively TRBD2 (5 bases). The CDR3 runs to 13 residues. The V end lost 10 bases, the J end lost 3 bases, and 12 bases lay between the germline ends. The germline CDR1 and CDR2 sequences are MNHNS and SASEGT. The CDR3 reads CATVVAYTGELFF. In DNA, the CDR3 is TGTGCCACTGTGGTAGCGTACACCGGGGAGCTGTTTTTT.

The chain combines TRBV5-6 with TRBJ2-2; 12 nucleotides match TRBD2. The V gene's germline CDR1 is SGHDT and CDR2 YYEEEE. The CDR3 extends over 16 amino acids. With 0 bases clipped from V and 7 bases from J, the junction kept 4 bases outside the gene matches. In DNA, the CDR3 is TGTGCCAGCAGCTTGGGACTAGCGGGAGTTCGCGGGGAGCTGTTTTTT. The encoded protein is CASSLGLAGVRGELFF.

J is TRBJ2-2 and V is TRBV10-3, with 10 bases fitting TRBD2. The CDR3 consists of 17 residues. The V and J ends lost 4 bases and 4 bases, in that order; junction bases with no gene match: 9. Germline lookup yields CDR1 ENHRY and CDR2 SYGVKD. The CDR3 DNA follows: TGTGCCATCAGTGGGTCCACTAGCGGGGTTGGCACCGGGGAGCTGTTTTTT. Translating gives CAISGSTSGVGTGELFF.

This clonotype was counted only a few times. CDR3 sequence: CASSLGLAGSTYEQYF. CDR3 DNA: TGTGCCAGCAGCTTAGGCCTAGCGGGATCTACCTACGAGCAGTACTTC. The chain has TRBV7-9 and TRBJ2-7; 9 nucleotides agree with TRBD2. The CDR3 runs to 16 residues. V shed 1 base and J 2 bases; nucleotides not matched to a gene: 6. CDR1 is SEHNR and CDR2 is FQNEAQ in the germline V gene (reference sequence).

The chain combines TRBV18 with TRBJ2-7, with 8 bases fitting TRBD2. The CDR3 sequence is 15 residues long. The V gene's germline CDR1 is KGHSH and CDR2 LQKENI. V trimming: 3 bases; J trimming: 3 bases; junction bases outside the gene matches: 7. The CDR3, as DNA: TGTGCCAGCTCACCCCCGGGACTAGGCGACTACGAGCAGTACTTC. It encodes CASSPPGLGDYEQYF.

The chain is built from TRBV5-6 and TRBJ1-1; D unclear. CDR1 and CDR2 from the germline V gene are SGHDT and YYEEEE. The V end lost 4 bases, the J end lost 0 bases, and 10 bases lay between the germline ends. There are 14 residues in the CDR3. The DNA for the CDR3 is TGTGCCAGCAGCGATCCGCAAATGAACACTGAAGCTTTCTTT. Encoded protein: CASSDPQMNTEAFF.

This clonotype was seen repeatedly, ten times or more. The J gene is TRBJ1-2, the V gene TRBV5-1, with 7 bases lining up with TRBD1. The CDR3 sequence is 14 residues long. Germline CDR1 SGHRS, CDR2 YFSETQ. After removal of 1 base from V and 3 bases from J, the junction contained 3 bases not matched to a gene. The DNA for the CDR3 is TGCGCCAGCAGCTTGACAGGACAGGACTATGGCTACACCTTC. This encodes CASSLTGQDYGYTF.

V and J are TRBV3-1 and TRBJ2-3; D is possibly TRBD1 (5 bases). V was trimmed by 6 bases and J by 5 bases, leaving 12 bases between them. The germline V gene encodes CDR1 LGHDT and CDR2 YNNKEL (reference sequence). CDR3 length: 13 amino acids. The CDR3 region has the DNA TGTGCCAGCAGGGGGCCCCGGCAAGATACGCAGTATTTT. Its protein product is CASRGPRQDTQYF.

This clonotype appeared many times. The chain joins TRBV12-3 or TRBV12-4 to TRBJ1-5; maybe TRBD1 (5 bases). The CDR3 covers 12 residues. The germline V and J ends were trimmed by 6 bases and 5 bases, with 8 bases remaining between them. The DNA for the CDR3 is TGTGCCAGCAGAACGGGGGATCAGCCCCAGCATTTT. Translation: CASRTGDQPQHF.

The chain joins TRBV14 to TRBJ1-1, with D perhaps matching TRBD1 (5 bases). CDR1 SGHDN and CDR2 FVKESK come from the germline V gene. CDR3 length: 15 amino acids. The ends were cut back, 6 bases at V and 2 bases at J, with 16 bases in the middle. This chain's CDR3 is CASRPYLGVNTEAFF. CDR3 coding DNA: TGTGCCAGCAGGCCGTACCTAGGGGTTAACACTGAAGCTTTCTTT.

Only a few counts were recorded for this clonotype. This chain joins TRBV6-1 and TRBJ1-5, with 7 bases that match TRBD1. In germline, CDR1 is MNHNS, CDR2 SASEGT. Unmatched junction bases numbered 6, after V lost 6 bases and J lost 4 bases. The CDR3 totals 14 residues. CDR3 protein: CASSPGQTNQPQHF. CDR3 coding DNA: TGTGCCAGCAGCCCGGGACAGACAAATCAGCCCCAGCATTTT.

There are a few counts of this clonotype. The genes are TRBV12-5 and TRBJ2-3; D is perhaps TRBD1 (5 bases). The V end was cut by 6 bases, the J end by 0 bases, with 10 bases between. This CDR3 is built from 14 residues. Germline CDR1 reads LGHNT; CDR2 reads FRNRAP. DNA for the CDR3: TGTGCTAGTGGCGGTAGGGGTAGCACAGATACGCAGTATTTT. Translation gives CASGGRGSTDTQYF.

This clonotype appeared a few times. The chain has TRBV20-1 and TRBJ1-1; perhaps TRBD1 as D (5 bases). Germline assignment: CDR1 DFQATT and CDR2 SNEGSKA (reference sequence). The CDR3 length is 13 residues. Trimming shortened V by 0 bases and J by 14 bases, and 19 bases separated the two germline ends. The CDR3 protein is CSARDLPLLGTFF. In DNA form, the CDR3 reads TGCAGTGCTAGAGATTTACCCCTCCTTGGGACCTTCTTT.

This clonotype appeared a few times. The junction departs from germline at one end; a sequencing error may be responsible. The chain uses TRBV7-2 and TRBJ2-3; TRBD2 agrees at 10 bases. The germline CDR1 and CDR2 sequences are SGHTA and FQGNSA. The CDR3 loop spans 14 amino acids. The CDR3 region is CASSIAGGLDTQYF. The DNA for the CDR3 is TGTGCCAGCAGCATAGCGGGAGGTTTAGATACGCAGTATTTT.

The chain is built from TRBV10-3 and TRBJ2-2; a possible D gene is TRBD1 (6 bases). Germline loops: CDR1 ENHRY, CDR2 SYGVKD. V was trimmed by 3 bases and J by 6 bases, leaving 17 bases between them. This CDR3 contains 16 residues. This CDR3 reads CAISDLGQGLSGELFF. CDR3 coding DNA: TGTGCCATCAGTGACCTGGGGCAGGGGTTATCCGGGGAGCTGTTTTTT.

The chain has TRBV5-6 and TRBJ2-5, with TRBD1 identical over 7 bases. Germline V lookup: CDR1 SGHDT, CDR2 YYEEEE. V lost 1 base and J lost 1; bases outside the gene matches: 7. The CDR3 is 16 residues long. The CDR3: CASSLKGASFQETQYF. Written as DNA, the CDR3 is TGTGCCAGCAGCTTGAAGGGGGCCTCCTTCCAAGAGACCCAGTACTTC.